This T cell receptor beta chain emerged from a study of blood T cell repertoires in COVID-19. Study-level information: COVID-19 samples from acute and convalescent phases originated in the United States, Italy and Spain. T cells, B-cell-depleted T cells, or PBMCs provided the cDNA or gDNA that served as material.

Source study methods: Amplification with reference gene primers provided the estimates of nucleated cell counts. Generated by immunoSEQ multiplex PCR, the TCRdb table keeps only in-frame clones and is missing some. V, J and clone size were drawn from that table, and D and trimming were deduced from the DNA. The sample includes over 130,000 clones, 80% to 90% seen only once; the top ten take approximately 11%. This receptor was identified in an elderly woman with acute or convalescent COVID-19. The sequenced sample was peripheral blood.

CDR3 bases: TGTGCCAGCAGCCCTAGATCGTTCATGAACACTGAAGCTTTCTTT. Translation gives CASSPRSFMNTEAFF. The chain carries TRBV11-2 and TRBJ1-1; D gene unclear. Trimming took off 5 bases at V and 0 bases at J, with 13 bases between the two ends. Germline V lookup: CDR1 SGHAT, CDR2 FQNNGV. CDR3 length: 15 amino acids.